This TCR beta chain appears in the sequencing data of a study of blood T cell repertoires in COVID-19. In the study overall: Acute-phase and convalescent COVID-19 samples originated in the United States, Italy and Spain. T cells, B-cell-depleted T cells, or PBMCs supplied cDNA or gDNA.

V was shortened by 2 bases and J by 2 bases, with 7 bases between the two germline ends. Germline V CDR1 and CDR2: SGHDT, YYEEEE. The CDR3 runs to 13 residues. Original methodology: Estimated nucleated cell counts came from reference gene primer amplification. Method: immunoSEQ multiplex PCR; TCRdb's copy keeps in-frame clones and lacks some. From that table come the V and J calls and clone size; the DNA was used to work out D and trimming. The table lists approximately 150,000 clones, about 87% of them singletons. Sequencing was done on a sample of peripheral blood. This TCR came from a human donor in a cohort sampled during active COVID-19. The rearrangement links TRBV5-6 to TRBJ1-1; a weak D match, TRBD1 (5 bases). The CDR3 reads CASSFDSNTEAFF. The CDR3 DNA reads TGTGCCAGCAGCTTTGACAGTAACACTGAAGCTTTCTTT.